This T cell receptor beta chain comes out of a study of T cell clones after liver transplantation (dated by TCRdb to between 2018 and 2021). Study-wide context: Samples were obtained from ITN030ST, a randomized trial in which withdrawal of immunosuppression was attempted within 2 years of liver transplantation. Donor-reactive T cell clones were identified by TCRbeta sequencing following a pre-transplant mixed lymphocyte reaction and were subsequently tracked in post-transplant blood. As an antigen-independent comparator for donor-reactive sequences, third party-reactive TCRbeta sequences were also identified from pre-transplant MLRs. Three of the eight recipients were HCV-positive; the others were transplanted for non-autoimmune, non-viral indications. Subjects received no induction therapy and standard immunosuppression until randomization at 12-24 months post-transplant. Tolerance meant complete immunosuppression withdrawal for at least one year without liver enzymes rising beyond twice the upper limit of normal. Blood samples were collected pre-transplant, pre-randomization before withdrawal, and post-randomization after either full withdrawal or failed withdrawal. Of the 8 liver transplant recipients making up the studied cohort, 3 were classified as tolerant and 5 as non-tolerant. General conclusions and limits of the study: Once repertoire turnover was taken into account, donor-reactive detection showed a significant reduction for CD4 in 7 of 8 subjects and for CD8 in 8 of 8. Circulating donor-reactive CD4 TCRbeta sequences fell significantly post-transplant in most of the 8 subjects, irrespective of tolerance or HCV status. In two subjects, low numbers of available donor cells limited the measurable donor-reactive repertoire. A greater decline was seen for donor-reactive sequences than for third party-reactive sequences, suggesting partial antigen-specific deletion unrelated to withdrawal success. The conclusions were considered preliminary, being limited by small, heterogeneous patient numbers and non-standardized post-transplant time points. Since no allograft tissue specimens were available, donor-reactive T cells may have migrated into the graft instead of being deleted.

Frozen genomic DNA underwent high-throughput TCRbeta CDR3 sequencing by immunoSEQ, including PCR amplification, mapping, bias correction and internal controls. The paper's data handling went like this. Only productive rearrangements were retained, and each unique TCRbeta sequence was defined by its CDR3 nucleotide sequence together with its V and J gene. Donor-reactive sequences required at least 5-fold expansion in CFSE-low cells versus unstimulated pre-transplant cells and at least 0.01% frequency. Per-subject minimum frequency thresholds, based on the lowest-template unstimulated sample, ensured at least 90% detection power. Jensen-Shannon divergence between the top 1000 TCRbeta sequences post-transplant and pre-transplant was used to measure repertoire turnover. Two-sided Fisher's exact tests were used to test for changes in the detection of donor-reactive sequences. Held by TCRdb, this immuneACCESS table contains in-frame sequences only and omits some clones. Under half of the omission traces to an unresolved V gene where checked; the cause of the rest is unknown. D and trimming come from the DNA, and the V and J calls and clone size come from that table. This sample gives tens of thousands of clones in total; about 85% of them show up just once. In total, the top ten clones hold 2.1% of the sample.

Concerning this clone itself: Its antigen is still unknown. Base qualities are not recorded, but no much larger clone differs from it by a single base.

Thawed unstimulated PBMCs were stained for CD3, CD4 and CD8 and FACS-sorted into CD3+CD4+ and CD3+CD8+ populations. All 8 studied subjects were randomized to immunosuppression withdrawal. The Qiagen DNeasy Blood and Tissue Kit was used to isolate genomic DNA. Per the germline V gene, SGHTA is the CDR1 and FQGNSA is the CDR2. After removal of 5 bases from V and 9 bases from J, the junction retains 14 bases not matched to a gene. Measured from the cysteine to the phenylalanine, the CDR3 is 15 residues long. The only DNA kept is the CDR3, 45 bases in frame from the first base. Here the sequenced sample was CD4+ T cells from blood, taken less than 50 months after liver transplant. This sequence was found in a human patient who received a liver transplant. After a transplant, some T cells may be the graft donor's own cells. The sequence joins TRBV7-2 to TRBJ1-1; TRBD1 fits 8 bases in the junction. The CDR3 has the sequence CASSPRGGTGIKAFF. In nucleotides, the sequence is TGTGCCAGCAGCCCGAGGGGAGGGACAGGTATCAAAGCTTTCTTT.